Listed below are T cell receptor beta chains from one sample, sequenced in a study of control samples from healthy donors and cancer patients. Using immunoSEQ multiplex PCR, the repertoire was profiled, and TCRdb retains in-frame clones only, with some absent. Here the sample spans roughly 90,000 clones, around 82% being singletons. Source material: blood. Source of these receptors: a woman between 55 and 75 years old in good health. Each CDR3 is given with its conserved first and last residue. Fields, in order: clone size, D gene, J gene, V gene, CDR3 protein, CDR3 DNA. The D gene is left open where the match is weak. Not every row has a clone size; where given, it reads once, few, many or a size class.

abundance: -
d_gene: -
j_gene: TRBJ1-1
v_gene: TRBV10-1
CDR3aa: CASSESVSGRSNTEAFF
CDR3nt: TGCGCCAGCAGTGAGTCGGTCAGCGGGCGGTCGAACACTGAAGCTTTCTTT

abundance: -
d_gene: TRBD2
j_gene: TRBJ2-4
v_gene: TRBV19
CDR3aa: CASSRELAGGGKNIQYF
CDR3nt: TGTGCCAGTAGTAGGGAACTAGCGGGAGGAGGCAAAAACATTCAGTACTTC

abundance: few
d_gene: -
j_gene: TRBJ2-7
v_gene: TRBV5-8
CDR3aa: CASSLGPGPYEQYF
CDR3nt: TGTGCCAGCAGCTTGGGGCCGGGTCCCTACGAGCAGTACTTC

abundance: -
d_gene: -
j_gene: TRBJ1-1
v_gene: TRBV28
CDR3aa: CASSGTPGGTEAFF
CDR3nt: TGTGCCAGCAGTGGGACTCCGGGGGGCACTGAAGCTTTCTTT

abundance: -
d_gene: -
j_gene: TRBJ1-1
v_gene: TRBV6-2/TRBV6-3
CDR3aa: CASSYWGQSNTEAFF
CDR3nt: TGTGCCAGCAGTTACTGGGGGCAGAGTAACACTGAAGCTTTCTTT

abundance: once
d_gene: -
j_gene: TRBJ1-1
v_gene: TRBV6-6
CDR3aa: CASSHPLGNTEAFF
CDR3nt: TGTGCCAGCAGTCACCCCTTGGGGAACACTGAAGCTTTCTTT

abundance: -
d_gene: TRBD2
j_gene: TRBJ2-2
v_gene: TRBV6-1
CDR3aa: CASSARQTSGRNTGELFF
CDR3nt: TGTGCCAGCAGTGCCCGCCAGACTAGCGGGAGGAACACCGGGGAGCTGTTTTTT

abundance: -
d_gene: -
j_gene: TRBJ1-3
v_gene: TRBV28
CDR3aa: CASSLTGPSGNTIYF
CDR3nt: TGTGCCAGCAGTTTAACAGGGCCCTCTGGAAACACCATATATTTT

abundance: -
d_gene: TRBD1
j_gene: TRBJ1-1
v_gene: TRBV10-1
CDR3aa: CASGDSPEAAFF
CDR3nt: TGCGCCAGCGGGGACAGCCCCGAAGCAGCTTTCTTT

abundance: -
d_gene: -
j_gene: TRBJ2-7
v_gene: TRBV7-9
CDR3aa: CASSLEGSSYEQYF
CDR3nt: TGTGCCAGCAGCTTAGAGGGTAGCTCCTACGAGCAGTACTTC

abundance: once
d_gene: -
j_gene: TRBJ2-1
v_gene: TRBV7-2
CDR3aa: CASSSVLMSGEQFF
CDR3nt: TGTGCCAGCAGCTCAGTACTAATGAGTGGAGAGCAGTTCTTC

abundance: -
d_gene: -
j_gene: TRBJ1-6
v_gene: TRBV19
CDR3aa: CASSMFGQTGATNSPLHF
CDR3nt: TGTGCCAGTAGTATGTTTGGTCAGACTGGGGCGACCAATTCACCCCTCCACTTT

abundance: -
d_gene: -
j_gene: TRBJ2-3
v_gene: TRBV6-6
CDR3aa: CASTRLGRAADTQYF
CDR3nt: TGTGCCAGCACTCGACTCGGGCGCGCGGCAGATACGCAGTATTTT

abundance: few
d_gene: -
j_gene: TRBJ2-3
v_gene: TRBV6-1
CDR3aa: CASSEWSGSPDTQYF
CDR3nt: TGTGCCAGCAGTGAATGGTCAGGGTCCCCAGATACGCAGTATTTT

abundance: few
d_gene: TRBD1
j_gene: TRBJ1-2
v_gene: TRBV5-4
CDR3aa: CASSSDHHRGEGYTF
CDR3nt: TGTGCCAGCAGCAGCGACCATCACAGGGGTGAGGGCTACACCTTC

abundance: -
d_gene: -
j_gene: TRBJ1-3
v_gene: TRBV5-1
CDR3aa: CASSLGHDSGNTIYF
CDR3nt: TGCGCCAGCAGCTTAGGACATGACAGCGGAAACACCATATATTTT

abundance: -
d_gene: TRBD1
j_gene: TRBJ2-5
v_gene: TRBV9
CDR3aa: CASSAWDRGPETQYF
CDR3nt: TGTGCCAGCAGCGCCTGGGACAGGGGGCCAGAGACCCAGTACTTC

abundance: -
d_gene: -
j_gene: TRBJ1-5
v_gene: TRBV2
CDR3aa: CASSGRENSNQPQHF
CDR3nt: TGTGCCAGCAGTGGTCGGGAGAATAGCAATCAGCCCCAGCATTTT

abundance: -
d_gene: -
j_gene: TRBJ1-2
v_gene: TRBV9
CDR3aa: CASSVGGGVLYGYTF
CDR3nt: TGTGCCAGCAGCGTAGGGGGTGGGGTGCTCTATGGCTACACCTTC

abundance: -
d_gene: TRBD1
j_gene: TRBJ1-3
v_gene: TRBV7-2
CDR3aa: CASSATTGSGNTIYF
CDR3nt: TGTGCCAGCAGCGCAACGACAGGGTCTGGAAACACCATATATTTT

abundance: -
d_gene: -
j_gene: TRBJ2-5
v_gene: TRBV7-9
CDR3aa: CASASPLGETQYF
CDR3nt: TGTGCCAGCGCCAGCCCGTTGGGAGAGACCCAGTACTTC

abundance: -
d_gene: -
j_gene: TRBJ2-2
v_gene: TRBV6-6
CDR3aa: CASRPGFNELTGELFF
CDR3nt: TGTGCCAGCAGACCGGGCTTTAATGAACTCACCGGGGAGCTGTTTTTT

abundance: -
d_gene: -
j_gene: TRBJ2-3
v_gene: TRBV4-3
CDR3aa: CASSRGGTGFTDTQYF
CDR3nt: TGCGCCAGCAGCCGCGGAGGGACCGGGTTCACAGATACGCAGTATTTT

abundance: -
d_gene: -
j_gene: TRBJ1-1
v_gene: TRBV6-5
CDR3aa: CASSSARLTNTEAFF
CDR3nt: TGTGCCAGCAGTTCGGCTAGGCTGACGAACACTGAAGCTTTCTTT

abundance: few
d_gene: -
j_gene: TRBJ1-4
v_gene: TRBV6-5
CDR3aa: CALRGAVGEKLFF
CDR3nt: TGTGCCCTCCGGGGGGCTGTTGGTGAAAAACTGTTTTTT

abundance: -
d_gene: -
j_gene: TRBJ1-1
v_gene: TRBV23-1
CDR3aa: CASSQSQKTNTEAFF
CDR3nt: TGCGCCAGCAGTCAGTCACAGAAGACGAACACTGAAGCTTTCTTT

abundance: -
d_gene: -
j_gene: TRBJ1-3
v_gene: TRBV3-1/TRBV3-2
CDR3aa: CASSPGLGNTIYF
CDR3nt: TGTGCCAGCAGTCCGGGACTTGGAAACACCATATATTTT

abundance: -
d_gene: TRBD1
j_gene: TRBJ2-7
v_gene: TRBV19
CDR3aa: CASRPRDSAYEQYF
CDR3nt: TGTGCCAGTAGGCCTCGGGACAGTGCCTACGAGCAGTACTTC

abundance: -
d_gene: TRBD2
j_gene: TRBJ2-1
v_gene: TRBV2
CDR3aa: CASSEGTSGSYNEQFF
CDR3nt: TGTGCCAGCAGTGAAGGGACTAGTGGTTCCTACAATGAGCAGTTCTTC

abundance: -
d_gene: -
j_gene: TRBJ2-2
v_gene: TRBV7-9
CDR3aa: CASSLGRTVDTGELFF
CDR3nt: TGTGCCAGCAGCTTAGGGCGGACAGTTGACACCGGGGAGCTGTTTTTT

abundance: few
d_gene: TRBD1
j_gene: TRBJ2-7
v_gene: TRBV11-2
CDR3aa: CASSLSGGAYEQYF
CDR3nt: TGTGCCAGCAGCTTATCAGGGGGCGCATACGAGCAGTACTTC

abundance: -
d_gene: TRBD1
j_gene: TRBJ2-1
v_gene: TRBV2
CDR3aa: CASRVDRGSYNEQFF
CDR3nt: TGTGCCAGCAGGGTGGACAGGGGATCATACAATGAGCAGTTCTTC

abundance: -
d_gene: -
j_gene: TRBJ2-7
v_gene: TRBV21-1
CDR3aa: CASSTFGGPRF
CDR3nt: TGTGCCAGCAGCACTTTTGGCGGTCCTCGCTTC

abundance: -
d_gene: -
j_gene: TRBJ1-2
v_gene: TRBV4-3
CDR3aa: CASSQGAGTLAGYTF
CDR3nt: TGCGCCAGCAGCCAAGGGGCAGGAACCCTCGCTGGCTACACCTTC

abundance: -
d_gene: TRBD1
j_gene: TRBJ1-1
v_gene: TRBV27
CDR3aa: CASSPRQGSTEAFF
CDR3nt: TGTGCCAGCAGTCCGCGACAGGGCAGCACTGAAGCTTTCTTT

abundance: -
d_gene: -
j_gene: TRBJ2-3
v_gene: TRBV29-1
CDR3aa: CSAWASQDTQYF
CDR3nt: TGCAGCGCCTGGGCTTCCCAGGATACGCAGTATTTT

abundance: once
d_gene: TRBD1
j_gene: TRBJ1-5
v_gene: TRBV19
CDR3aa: CASSSQGAGEPQHF
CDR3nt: TGTGCCAGTAGTTCCCAGGGGGCCGGGGAGCCCCAGCATTTT

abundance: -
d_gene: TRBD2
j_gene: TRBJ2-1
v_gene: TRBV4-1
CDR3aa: CASSQDFPSGSDEQFF
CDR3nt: TGCGCCAGCAGCCAAGATTTCCCTAGCGGGAGCGATGAGCAGTTCTTC